A single sample gave rise to the 29 T cell receptor beta chains below, sequenced in a study of T cells in Graves' hyperthyroidism and ophthalmopathy. Amplified TCR beta CDR3 regions came from RNA transcripts. Primed by the HTBI set, a first-round RT-PCR was run on the TCR CDR3. TCRdb re-called the multiplex PCR reads with MiXCR, one entry per CDR3 protein. The sample shows about 420,000 distinct CDR3 sequences, roughly 13% of them seen only once. The sequenced sample consisted of blood. The receptor set was obtained from a woman between 18 and 29 years old with Graves' hyperthyroidism.

This clonotype was recorded many times. V gene TRBV20-1 combines with J gene TRBJ2-7; 7 positions agree with TRBD2. V lost 5 bases and J lost 7; bases outside the gene matches: 17. This CDR3 is built from 15 residues. The germline CDR1 and CDR2 sequences are DFQATT and SNEGSKA (reference sequence). The CDR3: CSAGTLARDSGEQYF. As DNA, the CDR3 is TGCAGTGCTGGAACACTAGCGAGAGATTCAGGGGAGCAGTACTTC.

This clonotype was seen at least ten times. The CDR3 DNA reads as TGTGCCAGCAGCCGAAATACTAAGGGGGATTTTAACTATGGCTACACCTTC. Translation: CASSRNTKGDFNYGYTF. This chain connects TRBV7-2 to TRBJ1-2, with D possibly being TRBD1 (6 bases). V was clipped by 5 bases and J by 1 base, with 20 bases between them. CDR3 size: 17 residues. The germline V gene has CDR1 SGHTA and CDR2 FQGNSA.

The table lists this clonotype with a few counts. The chain has TRBV19 and TRBJ2-7; 11 bases line up with TRBD1. The germline gives CDR1 LNHDA, CDR2 SQIVND (reference sequence). The CDR3 consists of 14 residues. J gave up 5 bases and V 6 bases, and 6 bases lay outside the gene matches. CDR3 protein: CASRERDRGNEQYF. The CDR3 nucleotides read TGTGCCAGTAGGGAGCGGGACAGGGGGAACGAGCAGTACTTC.

The chain joins TRBV9 to TRBJ1-6, with 9 bases aligning to TRBD1. This CDR3 region has 17 residues. The V and J ends lost 4 bases and 7 bases, in that order; junction bases with no gene match: 12. Germline V CDR1 and CDR2: SGDLS, YYNGEE. The CDR3 sequence is CASSLGQGPDSNSPLHF. The CDR3 coding sequence is TGTGCCAGCAGCCTGGGACAGGGCCCTGATTCGAATTCACCCCTCCACTTT.

This clonotype appeared many times. This sequence joins TRBV18 and TRBJ2-7; 9 bases line up with TRBD2. CDR1 KGHSH and CDR2 LQKENI come from the germline V gene. The V segment lost 5 bases and the J segment 3 bases; nucleotides outside the gene matches: 8. The length of the CDR3 is 15 residues. The CDR3 sequence is CASSSTGTSSYEQYF. In DNA form, the CDR3 reads TGTGCCAGCTCATCGACCGGGACTAGCAGCTACGAGCAGTACTTC.

Ten or more counts support this clonotype. The V gene is TRBV6-1, the J gene TRBJ2-3; D unresolved. The CDR3 covers 12 residues. The V and J ends lost 7 bases and 2 bases respectively, with 7 bases between them. Germline CDR1 is MNHNS and CDR2 is SASEGT. CDR3 loop: CASTPPTDTQYF. As DNA, the CDR3 is TGTGCCAGCACCCCTCCCACAGATACGCAGTATTTT.

This clonotype has a count of ten or more. V gene TRBV25-1 combines with J gene TRBJ1-2, with 12 bases identical to TRBD1. This CDR3 spans 15 amino acids. CDR1 is MGHDK, CDR2 SYGVNS, per germline. V lost 4 bases, J lost 10 bases, and 10 bases stayed unmatched. This chain's CDR3 is CASSAQTGTGGYYTF. For the CDR3, the DNA is TGTGCCAGCAGTGCCCAAACCGGGACAGGGGGCTACTACACCTTC.

This clonotype has a handful of counts. The chain links TRBV2 to TRBJ1-5; tentatively, D is TRBD1 (6 bases). Germline-derived CDR1 and CDR2 are SNHLY and FYNNEI. Trimming removed 4 bases from V and 7 bases from J, with 14 bases in between. The CDR3 is made up of 14 amino acids. The CDR3 DNA reads TGTGCCAGCAGTGTGAGGGGGGTGAACCAGCCCCAGCATTTT. This sequence encodes CASSVRGVNQPQHF.

This clonotype was seen only a few times. The rearrangement joins TRBV6-5 to TRBJ2-3, with D uncertain. V was pared by 0 bases and J by 10 bases, with 8 bases between. Germline assignment: CDR1 MNHEY and CDR2 SVGAGI. The CDR3 spans 12 residues. CDR3 sequence (DNA): TGTGCCAGCAGTTACTCGAACGGCCCGCAGTATTTT. Its protein is CASSYSNGPQYF.

This clonotype was seen ten or more times. The chain carries TRBV12-3 or TRBV12-4 and TRBJ2-7; D is perhaps TRBD1 or TRBD2 (5 bases each). The V gene lost 4 bases and the J gene lost 6 bases, with 13 bases spanning the gap. The CDR3 contains 13 residues. The CDR3 is CASSSPVGREQYF. CDR3 coding DNA: TGTGCCAGCAGTTCCCCGGTGGGACGCGAGCAGTACTTC.

This clonotype has a handful of counts. The gene calls are TRBV6-1 and TRBJ2-1, with 7 bases fitting TRBD1. The CDR3 sequence is 14 residues long. V dropped 7 bases and J dropped 4; count of bases not matched to a gene: 7. Germline CDR1 MNHNS, CDR2 SASEGT. The CDR3 reads CASTQGQAYNEQFF. DNA of the CDR3: TGTGCCAGCACCCAAGGACAGGCTTACAATGAGCAGTTCTTC.

The gene calls are TRBV28 and TRBJ2-1; TRBD2 matches 10 bases. V trimming: 8 bases; J trimming: 6 bases; junction bases outside the gene matches: 10. Germline V gene sequence: CDR1 MDHEN, CDR2 SYDVKM. This CDR3 spans 15 amino acids. The DNA for the CDR3 is TGTGCCAGCCCAAACGCTAGCGGGAGATTCAATGAGCAGTTCTTC. This gives the protein CASPNASGRFNEQFF. The variable domain in full, completed from reference TRBV28 and TRBJ2-1, reads DVKVTQSSRYLVKRTGEKVFLECVQDMDHENMFWYRQDPGLGLRLIYFSYDVKMKEKGDIPEGYSVSREKKERFSLILESASTNQTSMYLCASPNASGRFNEQFFGPGTRLTVL.

This clonotype was seen ten or more times. The chain uses TRBV7-2 and TRBJ2-3, with 11 bases fitting TRBD2. V trimming: 5 bases; J trimming: 4 bases; junction bases outside the gene matches: 5. CDR3 size: 15 residues. The germline V gene has CDR1 SGHTA and CDR2 FQGNSA. CDR3 nucleotides: TGTGCCAGCAGCCTTACTAGCGGGGGAGCAGATACGCAGTATTTT. It translates to CASSLTSGGADTQYF.

The table lists this clonotype with a few counts. V is TRBV4-1 and J is TRBJ1-1, with 7 bases fitting TRBD1. The V segment lost 0 bases and the J segment 1 base; nucleotides outside the gene matches: 2. Germline-derived CDR1 and CDR2 are MGHRA and YSYEKL. The CDR3 totals 15 residues. CDR3 region: CASSQEGQRNTEAFF. The DNA of the CDR3 is TGCGCCAGCAGCCAAGAGGGACAGCGGAACACTGAAGCTTTCTTT.

This clonotype was seen ten or more times. The chain links TRBV2 to TRBJ2-1; possibly TRBD1 for D (5 bases). The CDR3 has 13 amino acids. Germline V lookup: CDR1 SNHLY, CDR2 FYNNEI. The ends were cut back, 4 bases at V and 8 bases at J, with 12 bases in the middle. CDR3 sequence reads: CASSGQPWDEQFF. Here the CDR3 DNA reads TGTGCCAGCAGTGGACAGCCTTGGGATGAGCAGTTCTTC.

This clonotype showed up many times. This chain uses TRBV5-1 with TRBJ2-7, with 10 bases that match TRBD1. Germline loops: CDR1 SGHRS, CDR2 YFSETQ. Unmatched junction bases numbered 7, after V lost 4 bases and J lost 6 bases. CDR3 length: 14 residues. The CDR3 reads CASSGTGTGAEQYF. Written as DNA, the CDR3 is TGCGCCAGCAGCGGGACCGGGACAGGGGCCGAGCAGTACTTC.

This clonotype was observed a few times. The chain links TRBV27 to TRBJ1-6; tentatively, D is TRBD1 (5 bases). The CDR3 length is 16 residues. Germline assignment: CDR1 MNHEY and CDR2 SMNVEV (reference sequence). V shed 5 bases and J shed 2 bases, with 13 bases lying between them. The CDR3 region has the DNA TGTGCCAGCAGTGTCAGGGTACCAACCTATAATTCACCCCTCCACTTT. Its translation: CASSVRVPTYNSPLHF.

The chain links TRBV28 to TRBJ1-5; 8 nucleotides line up with TRBD1. The CDR3 is 14 amino acids. V lost 7 bases, J lost 4 bases, and 6 bases stayed unmatched. Germline assignment: CDR1 MDHEN and CDR2 SYDVKM. The chain's CDR3 is CASTFGQGNQPQHF. DNA of the CDR3: TGTGCCAGCACGTTCGGACAGGGAAATCAGCCCCAGCATTTT.

Ten or more counts support this clonotype. V is TRBV15 and J is TRBJ2-3, with 12 bases that match TRBD2. Germline CDR1 is LNHNV and CDR2 is YYDKDF (reference sequence). The CDR3 consists of 20 residues. After removal of 4 bases from V and 5 bases from J, the junction contained 19 bases not matched to a gene. The CDR3 coding sequence is TGTGCCACCAGCAAAGGCGGCAGGACTAGCGGGAATAGTTCGCAAGATACGCAGTATTTT. Translation: CATSKGGRTSGNSSQDTQYF.

This clonotype came up many times. This chain connects TRBV25-1 to TRBJ1-2; tentatively, D is TRBD1 (5 bases). The CDR3 spans 13 residues. V gave up 2 bases and J gave up 7 bases, with 11 bases separating them. Germline values: CDR1 MGHDK, CDR2 SYGVNS. The CDR3 coding sequence is TGTGCCAGCAGTGAAAACAGGCACGGTGGCTACACCTTC. Translation gives CASSENRHGGYTF.

This clonotype was picked up many times. The CDR3 DNA sequence: TGTGCCAGCAGTTACTTCGCCGGGACAGGGGTCACCGGGGAGCTGTTTTTT. Translation gives CASSYFAGTGVTGELFF. V and J are TRBV6-5 and TRBJ2-2; 10 nucleotides agree with TRBD1. This CDR3 comprises 17 residues. Germline CDR1 MNHEY, CDR2 SVGAGI. With V trimmed by 1 base and J by 4 bases, 6 bases remained unmatched.

In this sample, this clonotype turned up a few times. The chain combines TRBV29-1 with TRBJ2-5; 9 bases align to TRBD1. This CDR3 contains 14 residues. Germline lookup yields CDR1 SQVTM and CDR2 ANQGSEA. J was trimmed by 1 base and V by 3 bases; bases with no gene match: 3. CDR3 protein: CSVEDRGPQETQYF. The CDR3 nucleotides are TGCAGCGTTGAGGACAGGGGTCCCCAAGAGACCCAGTACTTC.

This clonotype showed up many times. V is TRBV28 and J is TRBJ1-4, with 12 bases lining up with TRBD1. V shed 7 bases and J 10 bases; nucleotides not matched to a gene: 10. The CDR3 has 15 residues. Germline V gene data show CDR1 as MDHEN and CDR2 as SYDVKM. CDR3 protein: CASTPRGQGAGKLFF. As DNA, the CDR3 is TGTGCCAGCACCCCCCGGGGACAGGGGGCGGGAAAACTGTTTTTT.

This clonotype was seen a handful of times. The chain couples TRBV29-1 to TRBJ1-2; 10 bases line up with TRBD1. The V and J ends lost 5 bases and 9 bases, in that order; junction bases with no gene match: 12. This CDR3 region has 14 residues. Germline CDR1 reads SQVTM; CDR2 reads ANQGSEA. In DNA form, the CDR3 reads TGCAGCGTTTCGGCCGGGACAGGGGCGACTAGCTACACCTTC. It translates to CSVSAGTGATSYTF.

This clonotype occurred a few times. The CDR3 here is CASSVVGSGRARDEQFF. CDR3 nucleotide sequence: TGTGCCAGCAGCGTAGTAGGGAGCGGGAGGGCCCGGGATGAGCAGTTCTTC. The chain employs TRBV11-2 and TRBJ2-1, with TRBD2 matching 10 bases. Trimming at V came to 5 bases and at J to 8 bases, leaving 15 bases not matched to a gene. Germline loops: CDR1 SGHAT, CDR2 FQNNGV. CDR3 size: 17 residues. Combining the CDR3 with reference TRBV11-2 and TRBJ2-1 gives the whole variable domain EAGVAQSPRYKIIEKRQSVAFWCNPISGHATLYWYQQILGQGPKLLIQFQNNGVVDDSQLPKDRFSAERLKGVDSTLKIQPAKLEDSAVYLCASSVVGSGRARDEQFFGPGTRLTVL.

This clonotype appeared many times. The rearrangement links TRBV12-3 or TRBV12-4 to TRBJ2-2; 13 nucleotides match TRBD2. J lost 5 bases, V lost 8 bases, and 5 bases had no gene match. The CDR3 loop spans 15 amino acids. In nucleotides, the CDR3 is TGTGCCAGCGACCCGGGACTAGCGGGAACCGGGGAGCTGTTTTTT. It yields the protein CASDPGLAGTGELFF.

This clonotype has at least ten counts. J is TRBJ1-5 and V is TRBV2; D remains unclear. CDR1 is SNHLY, CDR2 FYNNEI, per germline. CDR3 length: 13 amino acids. Trimming pared 9 bases from V and 3 bases from J, leaving 12 bases between. This chain's CDR3 is CASLRQPNQPQHF. The DNA for the CDR3 is TGTGCCAGTCTACGGCAGCCCAATCAGCCCCAGCATTTT.

The chain combines TRBV4-2 with TRBJ2-1; possibly TRBD1 or TRBD2 for D (5 bases each). The ends were cut back, 3 bases at V and 4 bases at J, with 13 bases in the middle. The CDR3 has 15 amino acids. Germline V gives CDR1 LGHNA, CDR2 YNFKEQ. The CDR3 coding sequence is TGTGCCAGCAGCCAGTACGGGGCTGAATACAATGAGCAGTTCTTC. Its translation: CASSQYGAEYNEQFF.

This clonotype has a count of ten or more. The chain links TRBV6-1 to TRBJ1-5; possibly TRBD1 for D (6 bases). Germline-derived CDR1 and CDR2 are MNHNS and SASEGT. The CDR3 runs 13 residues. V was cut by 3 bases and J by 6 bases, with 9 bases left in between. CDR3 bases: TGTGCCAGCAGTGAGTCAGGGGTTCAGCCCCAGCATTTT. Amino acid sequence: CASSESGVQPQHF.